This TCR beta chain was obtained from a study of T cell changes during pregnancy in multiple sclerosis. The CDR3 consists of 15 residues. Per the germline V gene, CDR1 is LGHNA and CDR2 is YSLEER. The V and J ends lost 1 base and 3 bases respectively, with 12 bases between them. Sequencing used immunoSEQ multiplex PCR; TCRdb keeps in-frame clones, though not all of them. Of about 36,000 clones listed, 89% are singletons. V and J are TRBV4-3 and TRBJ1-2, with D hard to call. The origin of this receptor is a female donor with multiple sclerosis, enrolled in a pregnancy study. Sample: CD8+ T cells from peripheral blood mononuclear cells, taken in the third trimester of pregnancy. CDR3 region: CASSQGSGQDYGYTF. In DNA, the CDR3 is TGCGCCAGCAGCCAAGGTTCCGGTCAGGACTATGGCTACACCTTC.